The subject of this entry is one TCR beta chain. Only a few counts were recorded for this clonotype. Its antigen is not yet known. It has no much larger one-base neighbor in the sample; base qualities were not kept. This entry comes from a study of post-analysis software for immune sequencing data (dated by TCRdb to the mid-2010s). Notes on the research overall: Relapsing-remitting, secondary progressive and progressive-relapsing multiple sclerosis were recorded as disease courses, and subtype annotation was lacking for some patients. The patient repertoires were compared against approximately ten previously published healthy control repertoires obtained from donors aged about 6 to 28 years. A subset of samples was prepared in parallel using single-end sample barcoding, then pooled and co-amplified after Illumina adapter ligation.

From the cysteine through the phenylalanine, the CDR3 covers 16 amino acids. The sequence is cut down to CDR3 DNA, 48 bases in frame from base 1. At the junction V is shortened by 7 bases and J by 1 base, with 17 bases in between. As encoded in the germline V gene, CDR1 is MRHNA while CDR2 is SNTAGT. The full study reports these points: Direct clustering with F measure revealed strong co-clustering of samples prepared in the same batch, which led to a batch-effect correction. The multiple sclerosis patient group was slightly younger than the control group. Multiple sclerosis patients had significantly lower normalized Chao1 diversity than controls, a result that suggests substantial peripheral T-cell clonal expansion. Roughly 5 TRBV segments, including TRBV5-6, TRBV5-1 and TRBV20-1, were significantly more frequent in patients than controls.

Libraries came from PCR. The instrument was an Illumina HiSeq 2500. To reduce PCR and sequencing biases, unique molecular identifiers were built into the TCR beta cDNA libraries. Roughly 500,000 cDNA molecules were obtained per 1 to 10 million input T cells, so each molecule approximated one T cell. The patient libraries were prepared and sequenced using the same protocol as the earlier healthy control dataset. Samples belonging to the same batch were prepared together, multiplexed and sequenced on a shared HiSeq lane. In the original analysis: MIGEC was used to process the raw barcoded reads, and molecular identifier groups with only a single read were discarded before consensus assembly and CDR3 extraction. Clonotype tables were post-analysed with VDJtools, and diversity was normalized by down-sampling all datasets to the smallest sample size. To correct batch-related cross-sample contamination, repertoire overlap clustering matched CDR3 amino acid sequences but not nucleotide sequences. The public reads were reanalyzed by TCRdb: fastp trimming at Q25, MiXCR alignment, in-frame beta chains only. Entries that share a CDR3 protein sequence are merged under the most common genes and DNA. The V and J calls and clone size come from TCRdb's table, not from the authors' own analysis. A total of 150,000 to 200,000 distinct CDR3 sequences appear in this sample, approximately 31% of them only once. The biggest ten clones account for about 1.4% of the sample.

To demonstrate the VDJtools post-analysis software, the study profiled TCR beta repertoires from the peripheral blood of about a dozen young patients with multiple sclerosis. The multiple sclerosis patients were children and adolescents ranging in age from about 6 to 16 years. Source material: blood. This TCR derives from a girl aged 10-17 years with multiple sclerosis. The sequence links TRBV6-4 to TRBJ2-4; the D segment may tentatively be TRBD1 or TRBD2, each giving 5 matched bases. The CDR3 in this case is CASTHVGVEAKNIQYF. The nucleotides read TGTGCCAGCACCCACGTGGGGGTGGAGGCCAAAAACATTCAGTACTTC.